The 17 T cell receptor beta chains given below trace back to one sample, sequenced in a study of T-cell memory formation after mild COVID-19. TCRdb independently ran MiXCR on the 5' RACE reads; one entry per CDR3 protein. The repertoire includes roughly 550,000 distinct CDR3 sequences, roughly 20% of them detected once, and about an eighth sits in the top ten. Input material: PBMCs or a T cell subset sorted from them (not recorded which). The receptor set was obtained from an adult woman who had mild COVID-19 (a few samples of this study predate the infection). Cell type and time point are not known.

The V call is TRBV7-3, the J call TRBJ2-1, with 12 bases lining up with TRBD2. From germline, CDR1 is SGHTA and CDR2 FQGTGA. The CDR3 runs 12 residues. With V trimmed by 3 bases and J by 13 bases, 1 base remained unmatched. For the CDR3, the DNA is TGTGCCAGCAGCTTGACTAGCGGGGGACAGTTCTTC. Its protein is CASSLTSGGQFF.

This clonotype was found a few times. This chain links TRBV24-1 with TRBJ1-4; no firm D call. The CDR3 extends over 14 amino acids. Germline V gene lookup returns CDR1 KGHDR and CDR2 SFDVKD. V was pared by 5 bases and J by 4 bases, with 10 bases between. CDR3 DNA: TGTGCCACCAGTGCTGGACGAGATAATGAAAAACTGTTTTTT. Translated: CATSAGRDNEKLFF.

The table lists this clonotype with a few counts. The genes are TRBV25-1 and TRBJ2-7, with TRBD1 matching 7 bases. V lost 3 bases to trimming and J lost 0 bases; unmatched junction nucleotides: 5. This CDR3 has 15 amino acids. CDR1 is MGHDK, CDR2 SYGVNS, per germline. CDR3 bases: TGTGCCAGCAGTGATAACAGGGGTGTCTCCTACGAGCAGTACTTC. This encodes CASSDNRGVSYEQYF.

This clonotype was counted between two and nine times. The CDR3 sequence is CASSTRQGTSTDTQYF. The CDR3 DNA reads as TGTGCCAGCAGCACCCGACAGGGCACTAGCACAGATACGCAGTATTTT. The chain recombines TRBV7-9 with TRBJ2-3; TRBD1 matches at 7 bases. This CDR3 region has 16 residues. The ends lost 5 bases at V and 0 bases at J; junction bases unmatched: 8. CDR1 SEHNR and CDR2 FQNEAQ come from the germline V gene (reference sequence).

The sample holds a few counts of this clonotype. The rearrangement links TRBV5-1 to TRBJ2-1, with TRBD2 matching 13 bases. CDR1 and CDR2 from the germline V gene are SGHRS and YFSETQ. This CDR3 is built from 16 residues. Trimming at V came to 0 bases and at J to 9 bases, leaving 6 bases not matched to a gene. The CDR3, as DNA: TGCGCCAGCAGCTTGGGGTCGACTAGCGGGAGGATTGAGCAGTTCTTC. Translating gives CASSLGSTSGRIEQFF. Together with reference TRBV5-1 and TRBJ2-1, the CDR3 gives the full variable domain: KAGVTQTPRYLIKTRGQQVTLSCSPISGHRSVSWYQQTPGQGLQFLFEYFSETQRNKGNFPGRFSGRQFSNSRSEMNVSTLELGDSALYLCASSLGSTSGRIEQFFGPGTRLTVL.

The chain carries TRBV6-2 or TRBV6-3 and TRBJ1-5; no definite D call. V dropped 10 bases and J dropped 7 bases, with 17 bases sitting between them. The V gene's germline CDR1 is MNHEY and CDR2 SVGEGT. The CDR3 length is 13 residues. CDR3 sequence reads: CAIQDPGGQPQHF. The CDR3 nucleotides are TGTGCCATCCAGGACCCGGGCGGACAGCCCCAGCATTTT.

V is TRBV16 and J is TRBJ2-7; D gene unclear. The CDR3 contains 11 residues. CDR1 KGHSY and CDR2 FQNENV come from the germline V gene. V was trimmed by 4 bases and J by 6 bases, leaving 7 bases between them. The CDR3 nucleotides read TGTGCCAGCAGCCCCCCCGGCGAGCAGTACTTC. Residues: CASSPPGEQYF.

This clonotype came up a few times. V usage is TRBV27 and J usage is TRBJ2-3, with D tentatively TRBD2 (5 bases). V lost 5 bases, J lost 0 bases, and 9 bases lay in between. This CDR3 region has 14 residues. Germline CDR1 is MNHEY and CDR2 is SMNVEV (reference sequence). CDR3 nucleotide sequence: TGTGCCAGCAGTCGAGCGGACAGCACAGATACGCAGTATTTT. Translation gives CASSRADSTDTQYF.

The chain couples TRBV6-5 to TRBJ2-7; 7 nucleotides line up with TRBD2. V lost 8 bases and J lost 7; bases outside the gene matches: 5. The CDR3 extends over 11 amino acids. Germline V CDR1 and CDR2: MNHEY, SVGAGI. CDR3 sequence reads: CASGGVGEQYF. For the CDR3, the DNA is TGTGCCAGCGGGGGGGTGGGGGAGCAGTACTTC.

The chain uses TRBV29-1 and TRBJ1-3; 8 bases map to TRBD1. The CDR3 loop spans 13 amino acids. V gave up 6 bases and J gave up 7 bases; unmatched junction bases: 8. Germline V gene sequence: CDR1 SQVTM, CDR2 ANQGSEA. CDR3 in amino acids: CSVDRGLENTIYF. As DNA, the CDR3 is TGCAGCGTCGACAGGGGACTCGAGAACACCATATATTTT.

The chain employs TRBV25-1 and TRBJ2-7, with 9 positions matching TRBD1. V shed 7 bases and J 4 bases; nucleotides not matched to a gene: 2. The CDR3 runs to 12 residues. Germline CDR1 and CDR2: MGHDK and SYGVNS. The DNA for the CDR3 is TGTGCCAGCATGGACAGGGGATACGAGCAGTACTTC. It encodes CASMDRGYEQYF.

This rearrangement joins TRBV3-1 to TRBJ2-2; TRBD2 matches 8 bases. In germline, CDR1 is LGHDT, CDR2 YNNKEL (reference sequence). This CDR3 has 16 residues. Unmatched junction bases numbered 6, after V lost 2 bases and J lost 4 bases. The CDR3: CASSQLAGAPTGELFF. In DNA form, the CDR3 reads TGTGCCAGCAGCCAACTAGCGGGTGCTCCCACCGGGGAGCTGTTTTTT.

The chain employs TRBV20-1 and TRBJ1-1; D unresolved. This CDR3 has 14 residues. Per germline, CDR1 DFQATT and CDR2 SNEGSKA (reference sequence). Trimming took off 2 bases at V and 0 bases at J, with 10 bases between the two ends. In DNA, the CDR3 is TGCAGTGCTAGATCCCAGGTGATGAACACTGAAGCTTTCTTT. Translation gives CSARSQVMNTEAFF.

This CDR3 reads CASSFGGGNTIYF. The CDR3 DNA is TGTGCCAGCAGTTTCGGGGGTGGAAACACCATATATTTT. This rearrangement joins TRBV12-3 or TRBV12-4 to TRBJ1-3; D is possibly TRBD1 (5 bases). V was pared by 3 bases and J by 3 bases, with 6 bases between. The CDR3 is made up of 13 amino acids.

This clonotype was seen a few times. J is TRBJ2-7 and V is TRBV28; 11 nucleotides match TRBD2. Germline CDR1 MDHEN, CDR2 SYDVKM. V lost 10 bases, J lost 3 bases, and 8 bases stayed unmatched. The CDR3 loop spans 14 amino acids. This CDR3 reads CATISGTSGYEQYF. CDR3 nucleotides: TGTGCCACTATCTCCGGGACTAGCGGCTACGAGCAGTACTTC.

In DNA, the CDR3 is TGTGCCAGCAGCCAATGGGGGCCAGGACATGGCTACACCTTC. Its translation: CASSQWGPGHGYTF. The chain is built from TRBV3-1 and TRBJ1-2; D is possibly TRBD1 (6 bases). Germline CDR1 and CDR2: LGHDT and YNNKEL (reference sequence). V was trimmed by 2 bases and J by 6 bases, leaving 13 bases between them. CDR3 length: 14 residues.

This clonotype was seen a handful of times. The chain is built from TRBV12-3 or TRBV12-4 and TRBJ2-7; D might be TRBD1 (6 bases). V shed 3 bases and J shed 3 bases, with 12 bases lying between them. The CDR3 totals 14 residues. CDR3 bases: TGTGCCAGCAGTTTGCGACAGGACCTCTACGAGCAGTACTTC. This sequence encodes CASSLRQDLYEQYF.